A single sample is the source of the 32 T cell receptor beta chains below, sequenced in a study of blood T cell repertoires in COVID-19. Only in-frame clones appear in the TCRdb table, and some are missing; sequencing was by immunoSEQ multiplex PCR. The data hold about 120,000 clones, with roughly 82% observed a single time. Sequenced input: peripheral blood. Source of these receptors: a human donor in a cohort sampled during active COVID-19.

The rearrangement uses TRBV15 and TRBJ2-2; D perhaps matches TRBD1 (6 bases). The germline CDR1 and CDR2 sequences are LNHNV and YYDKDF (reference sequence). Between the trimmed V and J ends, which lost 1 base and 1 base, there was a span of 7 bases. The CDR3 has 15 residues. The CDR3 protein is CATSRAGENTGELFF. As DNA, the CDR3 is TGTGCCACCAGCAGAGCAGGGGAGAACACCGGGGAGCTGTTTTTT. Based on the CDR3 plus reference TRBV15 and TRBJ2-2, the full variable domain is DAMVIQNPRYQVTQFGKPVTLSCSQTLNHNVMYWYQQKSSQAPKLLFHYYDKDFNNEADTPDNFQSRRPNTSFCFLDIRSPGLGDTAMYLCATSRAGENTGELFFGEGSRLTVL.

The chain carries TRBV2 and TRBJ2-1, with 7 bases that match TRBD1. Germline values: CDR1 SNHLY, CDR2 FYNNEI. V lost 6 bases, J lost 4 bases, and 6 bases stayed unmatched. The CDR3 is made up of 14 amino acids. DNA for the CDR3: TGTGCCAGCAGCCCGGGACAGCCGTACAATGAGCAGTTCTTC. Encoded protein: CASSPGQPYNEQFF.

This clone was picked up a small number of times. V gene TRBV7-9 combines with J gene TRBJ2-2, with D possibly TRBD1 on 5 matching bases. V lost 5 bases to trimming and J lost 7 bases, with 8 bases between them. CDR1 is SEHNR and CDR2 is FQNEAQ in the germline V gene (reference sequence). The CDR3 is 12 amino acids. The CDR3 loop reads CASSAQDGELFF. CDR3 DNA: TGTGCCAGCAGCGCACAGGACGGGGAGCTGTTTTTT.

The chain recombines TRBV18 with TRBJ1-1; D is ambiguous. The germline gives CDR1 KGHSH, CDR2 LQKENI. This CDR3 contains 15 residues. The V gene lost 1 base and the J gene lost 1 base, with 10 bases spanning the gap. CDR3 DNA: TGTGCCAGCTCACCACTTCGCCTAACGAACACTGAAGCTTTCTTT. Residues: CASSPLRLTNTEAFF.

The chain couples TRBV6-5 to TRBJ2-1; no clear D. Germline CDR1 is MNHEY and CDR2 is SVGAGI. V lost 4 bases to trimming and J lost 6 bases, with 7 bases between them. The length of the CDR3 is 12 residues. CDR3 sequence (DNA): TGTGCCAGCAGTTCAAACTTCAATGAGCAGTTCTTC. Protein: CASSSNFNEQFF.

CDR3 amino acids: CASSRTGSSGNTIYF. CDR3 in DNA: TGTGCCAGTAGCCGGACGGGGAGCTCTGGAAACACCATATATTTT. The gene calls are TRBV19 and TRBJ1-3; the D is unclear. This CDR3 has 15 residues. CDR1 and CDR2 (germline): LNHDA, SQIVND (reference sequence). Trimming took off 6 bases at V and 0 bases at J, with 12 bases between the two ends.

The rearrangement links TRBV10-3 to TRBJ2-1, with TRBD2 matching 11 bases. The CDR3 has 15 amino acids. V lost 6 bases to trimming and J lost 3 bases; unmatched junction nucleotides: 4. CDR1 and CDR2 (germline): ENHRY, SYGVKD. The CDR3 bases are TGTGCCATCAGGTCTAGCGGGGGGCTCTACAATGAGCAGTTCTTC. Amino acid sequence: CAIRSSGGLYNEQFF.

This chain links TRBV11-2 with TRBJ2-3; tentatively, D is TRBD1 (6 bases). The CDR3 extends over 15 amino acids. V was clipped by 1 base and J by 1 base, with 9 bases between them. Germline lookup yields CDR1 SGHAT and CDR2 FQNNGV. The CDR3 here is CASSLAGVGTDTQYF. For the CDR3, the DNA is TGTGCCAGCAGCTTAGCAGGGGTTGGCACAGATACGCAGTATTTT.

As for this clone: The sample holds other DNA sequences that translate to the same CDR3. The chain is built from TRBV7-2 and TRBJ1-3; D is perhaps TRBD1 (5 bases). Germline CDR1 and CDR2: SGHTA and FQGNSA. The CDR3 has 15 amino acids. V lost 5 bases and J 0 bases, leaving 11 bases between the germline ends. The CDR3 here is CASSPQGTSGNTIYF. DNA for the CDR3: TGTGCCAGCAGCCCTCAGGGAACCTCTGGAAACACCATATATTTT.

J is TRBJ1-1 and V is TRBV6-4; 7 nucleotides line up with TRBD1. The germline CDR1 and CDR2 sequences are MRHNA and SNTAGT. Germline trimming cut 1 base from V and 8 bases from J; bases unmatched to any gene: 7. The CDR3 contains 14 residues. CDR3: CASSDLGGSREAFF. The CDR3 DNA follows: TGTGCCAGCAGTGACTTAGGGGGCAGTCGAGAAGCTTTCTTT.

The chain has TRBV28 and TRBJ2-7, with TRBD2 identical over 12 bases. The CDR3 has 14 amino acids. Germline values: CDR1 MDHEN, CDR2 SYDVKM. The V gene end was trimmed by 5 bases and the J gene end by 3 bases; junction bases not matched to a gene: 2. CDR3 sequence: CASSETSGGYEQYF. In nucleotides, the CDR3 is TGTGCCAGCAGTGAGACTAGCGGGGGCTACGAGCAGTACTTC.

The CDR3 is CASRPGQGRGTTDTQYF. The CDR3 DNA sequence: TGTGCCAGTAGGCCGGGACAGGGGAGGGGGACCACAGATACGCAGTATTTT. The chain employs TRBV19 and TRBJ2-3; TRBD1 matches 10 bases. Unmatched junction bases numbered 11, after V lost 6 bases and J lost 2 bases. The CDR3 spans 17 residues. Germline V gene data show CDR1 as LNHDA and CDR2 as SQIVND (reference sequence).

The chain carries TRBV6-5 and TRBJ2-7; 10 positions match TRBD1. Germline lookup yields CDR1 MNHEY and CDR2 SVGAGI. Trimming at V came to 6 bases and at J to 4 bases, leaving 9 bases not matched to a gene. The CDR3 has 15 residues. CDR3 DNA: TGTGCCAGCAGGAGAGCCGACAGGGGGCTGTACGAGCAGTACTTC. Translation gives CASRRADRGLYEQYF.

V and J are TRBV27 and TRBJ1-5, with TRBD1 as a possible D gene (5 bases). The ends were cut back, 5 bases at V and 6 bases at J, with 11 bases in the middle. This CDR3 spans 13 amino acids. Per germline, CDR1 MNHEY and CDR2 SMNVEV (reference sequence). The CDR3 spells CASSPQGSQPQHF. The CDR3 region has the DNA TGTGCCAGCAGTCCGCAGGGTAGTCAGCCCCAGCATTTT.

This chain uses TRBV28 with TRBJ2-2; 7 bases align to TRBD1. The CDR3 has 12 residues. Germline V lookup: CDR1 MDHEN, CDR2 SYDVKM. V trimming: 5 bases; J trimming: 11 bases; junction bases outside the gene matches: 5. CDR3 DNA sequence: TGTGCCAGCAGTCAACAGGGGTATGAGCTGTTTTTT. Translated: CASSQQGYELFF.

The J gene is TRBJ2-5, the V gene TRBV11-2; 7 bases line up with TRBD2. Trimming took 5 bases from V and 5 from J; bases not matched to a gene: 5. The CDR3 loop spans 13 amino acids. Germline loops: CDR1 SGHAT, CDR2 FQNNGV. The CDR3 spells CASSGSGRETQYF. CDR3 coding DNA: TGTGCCAGCAGCGGTAGCGGGCGGGAGACCCAGTACTTC.

V usage is TRBV18 and J usage is TRBJ2-1, with 11 bases that match TRBD2. This CDR3 contains 16 residues. J gave up 9 bases and V 2 bases, and 9 bases lay outside the gene matches. Per the germline V gene, CDR1 is KGHSH and CDR2 is LQKENI. Here the CDR3 DNA reads TGTGCCAGCTCACCAATAGCGGGGGGGATACAAGGTGAGCAGTTCTTC. Residues: CASSPIAGGIQGEQFF.

The chain recombines TRBV18 with TRBJ1-2; TRBD1 matches 7 bases. V gave up 3 bases and J gave up 4 bases; unmatched junction bases: 11. The CDR3 loop spans 16 amino acids. Germline CDR1 reads KGHSH; CDR2 reads LQKENI. The CDR3 DNA sequence: TGTGCCAGCTCACCGGGACAGAACTTCCCCATCTATGGCTACACCTTC. Translating gives CASSPGQNFPIYGYTF.

The V and J genes are TRBV6-5 and TRBJ1-1; D uncertain. Germline lookup yields CDR1 MNHEY and CDR2 SVGAGI. The CDR3 totals 16 residues. Trimming left V 2 bases short and J 1 base short, with 14 bases between. The CDR3 spells CASSYGPGVSNTEAFF. The CDR3 DNA follows: TGTGCCAGCAGTTACGGCCCGGGAGTTTCGAACACTGAAGCTTTCTTT.

This clone appeared a few times. The chain is built from TRBV6-6 and TRBJ1-1; D is possibly TRBD1 (6 bases). Per the germline V gene, CDR1 is MNHNY and CDR2 is SVGAGI (reference sequence). This CDR3 region has 14 residues. Trimming shortened V by 2 bases and J by 1 base, and 8 bases separated the two germline ends. The CDR3 sequence: CASSYVGGNTEAFF. CDR3 bases: TGTGCCAGCAGTTACGTAGGGGGGAACACTGAAGCTTTCTTT.

The rearrangement links TRBV29-1 to TRBJ1-3, with 8 bases lining up with TRBD1. The germline CDR1 and CDR2 sequences are SQVTM and ANQGSEA. With V trimmed by 5 bases and J by 0 bases, 3 bases remained unmatched. This CDR3 has 14 amino acids. CDR3 bases: TGCAGCGTTTTGGGGACAGGCTCTGGAAACACCATATATTTT. This translates into CSVLGTGSGNTIYF. Looking up the rest from reference TRBV29-1 and TRBJ1-3 gives the full variable domain: SAVISQKPSRDICQRGTSLTIQCQVDSQVTMMFWYRQQPGQSLTLIATANQGSEATYESGFVIDKFPISRPNLTFSTLTVSNMSPEDSSIYLCSVLGTGSGNTIYFGEGSWLTVV.

The chain joins TRBV5-1 to TRBJ2-3; D may be TRBD2 (5 bases). The CDR3 spans 15 residues. Germline loops: CDR1 SGHRS, CDR2 YFSETQ. Trimming removed 4 bases at V and 4 bases at J, with 16 bases between. CDR3 DNA sequence: TGCGCCAGCAGCGAAGGTATGCCCGGGGCAGATACGCAGTATTTT. Protein: CASSEGMPGADTQYF. Using reference TRBV5-1 and TRBJ2-3 for the parts outside the CDR3, the full variable domain is KAGVTQTPRYLIKTRGQQVTLSCSPISGHRSVSWYQQTPGQGLQFLFEYFSETQRNKGNFPGRFSGRQFSNSRSEMNVSTLELGDSALYLCASSEGMPGADTQYFGPGTRLTVL.

V is TRBV7-8 and J is TRBJ2-1, with D possibly TRBD2 on 5 matching bases. Germline assignment: CDR1 SGHVS and CDR2 FQNEAQ. The CDR3 totals 14 residues. Trimming removed 0 bases at V and 6 bases at J, with 9 bases between. Here the CDR3 reads CASSLAGSLNEQFF. DNA for the CDR3: TGTGCCAGCAGCTTAGCAGGGAGTCTCAATGAGCAGTTCTTC.

The chain has TRBV4-1 and TRBJ2-5, with 9 bases aligning to TRBD2. This CDR3 is built from 14 residues. The germline CDR1 and CDR2 sequences are MGHRA and YSYEKL. With V trimmed by 4 bases and J by 4 bases, 4 bases remained unmatched. The CDR3 region has the DNA TGCGCCAGCAGCCTGCAGGGACTAGCAGAGACCCAGTACTTC. It translates to CASSLQGLAETQYF.

In its sample, this clone was seen a few times. V gene TRBV18 combines with J gene TRBJ2-1; a possible D gene is TRBD2 (5 bases). With 3 bases removed from V and 3 bases from J, the gap between germline ends came to 6 bases. There are 13 residues in the CDR3. In germline, CDR1 is KGHSH, CDR2 LQKENI. The CDR3 sequence: CASSPTSYNEQFF. The CDR3 DNA sequence: TGTGCCAGCTCACCCACTAGCTACAATGAGCAGTTCTTC.

This clone showed up many times. V usage is TRBV29-1 and J usage is TRBJ1-1, with D maybe TRBD1 (5 bases). Germline V gene lookup returns CDR1 SQVTM and CDR2 ANQGSEA. This CDR3 is 14 amino acids long. CDR3 in DNA: TGCACTATTACAACGGGGGTGGTGAACACTGAAGCTTTCTTT. This gives the protein CTITTGVVNTEAFF.

The gene calls are TRBV7-9 and TRBJ2-1; 7 positions match TRBD1. The germline V gene has CDR1 SEHNR and CDR2 FQNEAQ (reference sequence). The CDR3 runs 14 residues. With 5 bases clipped from V and 4 bases from J, the junction kept 5 bases outside the gene matches. The chain's CDR3 is CASSRPTGYNEQFF. CDR3 DNA sequence: TGTGCCAGCAGCCGTCCGACAGGGTACAATGAGCAGTTCTTC.

This chain uses TRBV5-1 with TRBJ2-3, with TRBD2 matching over 7 bases. The CDR3 spans 16 residues. Unmatched junction bases numbered 10, after V lost 0 bases and J lost 6 bases. Per germline, CDR1 SGHRS and CDR2 YFSETQ. The CDR3 nucleotides are TGCGCCAGCAGCTTGGGTGGCGGACTAGTGGGCGATACGCAGTATTTT. Translation gives CASSLGGGLVGDTQYF.

The chain links TRBV15 to TRBJ1-2, with 7 bases identical to TRBD1. V was clipped by 4 bases and J by 4 bases; unmatched bases: 6. CDR1 is LNHNV and CDR2 is YYDKDF in the germline V gene (reference sequence). CDR3 length equals 14 residues. CDR3 sequence (DNA): TGTGCCACCAGCATATACAGGGGAGGCTATGGCTACACCTTC. It is translated as CATSIYRGGYGYTF.

This chain joins TRBV5-4 and TRBJ2-3; 7 positions agree with TRBD2. V was pared by 1 base and J by 3 bases, with 5 bases of the junction left unmatched. This CDR3 spans 15 amino acids. Germline values: CDR1 SGHNT, CDR2 YYREEE (reference sequence). This chain's CDR3 is CASSLSQGGTDTQYF. The CDR3, as DNA: TGTGCCAGCAGCTTGTCTCAGGGAGGGACAGATACGCAGTATTTT. The entire variable domain, with the rest obtained from reference TRBV5-4 and TRBJ2-3, is as follows: ETGVTQSPTHLIKTRGQQVTLRCSSQSGHNTVSWYQQALGQGPQFIFQYYREEENGRGNFPPRFSGLQFPNYSSELNVNALELDDSALYLCASSLSQGGTDTQYFGPGTRLTVL.

This clone is a singleton in its sample. The chain combines TRBV14 with TRBJ2-7; D is unresolved. Trimming left V 1 base short and J 2 bases short, with 6 bases between. Germline values: CDR1 SGHDN, CDR2 FVKESK. The CDR3 loop spans 13 amino acids. DNA of the CDR3: TGTGCCAGCAGCCAAGGGCACCCCTACGAGCAGTACTTC. Its protein product is CASSQGHPYEQYF. The whole variable domain, remainder taken from reference TRBV14 and TRBJ2-7, is EAGVTQFPSHSVIEKGQTVTLRCDPISGHDNLYWYRRVMGKEIKFLLHFVKESKQDESGMPNNRFLAERTGGTYSTLKVQPAELEDSGVYFCASSQGHPYEQYFGPGTRLTVT.

V usage is TRBV10-3 and J usage is TRBJ1-2; D may be TRBD1 (5 bases). Trimming removed 10 bases from V and 2 bases from J, with 17 bases in between. Germline lookup yields CDR1 ENHRY and CDR2 SYGVKD. The CDR3 spans 14 residues. The CDR3 protein is CATEARDVNYGYTF. The CDR3 DNA sequence: TGTGCCACCGAAGCGCGGGACGTCAACTATGGCTACACCTTC.